Listed below are T cell receptor beta chains from one sample, sequenced in a study of blood T cell repertoires in COVID-19. Assay used: immunoSEQ multiplex PCR; TCRdb lists only in-frame clones, some missing. Of about 250,000 clones in the sample, about 86% are singletons; the top ten hold around 3.7%. The sequenced material came from PBMCs or T cells enriched from blood (not recorded which). The receptors shown here come from a man in his forties or fifties who had recovered from COVID-19. The CDR3 runs from the conserved cysteine through the conserved F or W. D genes are given only for firm matches. For some rows the clone size is stated as once, few or many, or as a class when expanded; others skip it.

V gene: TRBV4-3
D gene: TRBD1
J gene: TRBJ2-3
clone size: NA
CDR3 DNA: TGCGCCAGCAGCGAAAATGGGGGGGACAGGGACACAGATACGCAGTATTTT
CDR3 protein: CASSENGGDRDTDTQYF

V gene: TRBV7-3
D gene: TRBD1
J gene: TRBJ1-1
clone size: NA
CDR3 DNA: TGTGCCAGCAGCTCGCAGGGGGGCCACACTGAAGCTTTCTTT
CDR3 protein: CASSSQGGHTEAFF

V gene: TRBV6-5
D gene: TRBD1
J gene: TRBJ2-7
clone size: NA
CDR3 DNA: TGTGCCAGCAGTTACTCTGCTCAGGGGGCTACGGCGCAGTACTTC
CDR3 protein: CASSYSAQGATAQYF

V gene: TRBV23-1
D gene: TRBD1
J gene: TRBJ2-7
clone size: NA
CDR3 DNA: TGCGCCAGCAGACACAGGGGGTTGAAGCGCGAGCAGTACTTC
CDR3 protein: CASRHRGLKREQYF

V gene: TRBV7-9
D gene: NA
J gene: TRBJ2-2
clone size: NA
CDR3 DNA: TGTGCCAGCAGCTTAGGGCTAGCCGTGAACACCGGGGAGCTGTTTTTT
CDR3 protein: CASSLGLAVNTGELFF

V gene: TRBV7-6
D gene: NA
J gene: TRBJ2-3
clone size: NA
CDR3 DNA: TGTGCCAGCAGCATAGGTGGCAGGGGCACAGATACGCAGTATTTT
CDR3 protein: CASSIGGRGTDTQYF

V gene: TRBV12-3/TRBV12-4
D gene: NA
J gene: TRBJ1-5
clone size: few
CDR3 DNA: TGTGCCAGCAGTCAGGGCTTTCAGCCCCAGCATTTT
CDR3 protein: CASSQGFQPQHF

V gene: TRBV6-2/TRBV6-3
D gene: TRBD2
J gene: TRBJ2-5
clone size: NA
CDR3 DNA: TGTGCCAGCAGTTATCGAGCGGGATCTCGAGAGACCCAGTACTTC
CDR3 protein: CASSYRAGSRETQYF

V gene: TRBV4-1
D gene: NA
J gene: TRBJ2-1
clone size: NA
CDR3 DNA: TGCGCCAGCAGCCAAGGGTTCTCACAGGGCAATGAGCAGTTCTTC
CDR3 protein: CASSQGFSQGNEQFF

V gene: TRBV5-6
D gene: NA
J gene: TRBJ1-2
clone size: NA
CDR3 DNA: TGTGCCAGCAGCTTGGGGGGCAGGAGTCATGGCTACACCTTC
CDR3 protein: CASSLGGRSHGYTF

V gene: TRBV28
D gene: NA
J gene: TRBJ2-7
clone size: once
CDR3 DNA: TGTGCCAGCAGTTTAACTATTAGCTACGAGCAGTACTTC
CDR3 protein: CASSLTISYEQYF

V gene: TRBV15
D gene: TRBD1
J gene: TRBJ1-5
clone size: NA
CDR3 DNA: TGTGCCACCAGCAGTAAGGGACAGGTACTAAATCAGCCCCAGCATTTT
CDR3 protein: CATSSKGQVLNQPQHF

V gene: TRBV18
D gene: NA
J gene: TRBJ2-1
clone size: NA
CDR3 DNA: TGTGCCAGCTCACGGACGGGGGGCGAGTACAATGAGCAGTTCTTC
CDR3 protein: CASSRTGGEYNEQFF

V gene: TRBV6-5
D gene: NA
J gene: TRBJ2-7
clone size: NA
CDR3 DNA: TGTGCCAGCAGTTACGACTCATTGAGCTCCTACGAGCAGTACTTC
CDR3 protein: CASSYDSLSSYEQYF

V gene: TRBV5-6
D gene: NA
J gene: TRBJ2-6
clone size: once
CDR3 DNA: TGTGCCAGCAGCTTGGATTTGGGGCCAGGGAACCGTGGGGCCAACGTCCTGACTTTC
CDR3 protein: CASSLDLGPGNRGANVLTF

V gene: TRBV5-1
D gene: TRBD1
J gene: TRBJ1-3
clone size: NA
CDR3 DNA: TGCGCCAGCAGCTTGGGTCAGGGGGGCTCTGGAAACACCATATATTTT
CDR3 protein: CASSLGQGGSGNTIYF

V gene: TRBV19
D gene: TRBD2
J gene: TRBJ2-7
clone size: many
CDR3 DNA: TGTGCCAGTAGTACCCAGGGTGGAGCGGGAGGTTACGAGCAGTACTTC
CDR3 protein: CASSTQGGAGGYEQYF

V gene: TRBV28
D gene: NA
J gene: TRBJ1-2
clone size: NA
CDR3 DNA: TGTGCCAGCTACCACCGGGGGGGGGAAGGCTACACCTTC
CDR3 protein: CASYHRGGEGYTF

V gene: TRBV3-1/TRBV3-2
D gene: TRBD1
J gene: TRBJ2-5
clone size: few
CDR3 DNA: TGTGCCAGCAGCGCCTGGCCGACAGGGGGCGAGACCCAGTACTTC
CDR3 protein: CASSAWPTGGETQYF

V gene: TRBV3-1/TRBV3-2
D gene: NA
J gene: TRBJ1-5
clone size: NA
CDR3 DNA: TGTGCCAGCAGCCTGGTAAGGGGTCCGCCCCAGCATTTT
CDR3 protein: CASSLVRGPPQHF

V gene: TRBV5-1
D gene: NA
J gene: TRBJ2-7
clone size: once
CDR3 DNA: TGCGCCAGCAGCTCTCCTCCGGTGGTCGAGCAGTACTTC
CDR3 protein: CASSSPPVVEQYF

V gene: TRBV19
D gene: NA
J gene: TRBJ1-5
clone size: NA
CDR3 DNA: TGTGCCAGTAGTATAGCACAGAATCAGCCCCAGCATTTT
CDR3 protein: CASSIAQNQPQHF

V gene: TRBV6-1
D gene: TRBD1
J gene: TRBJ1-1
clone size: NA
CDR3 DNA: TGTGCCAGCAGTGAAGAGGGCAGGGGGCTGACTGAAGCTTTCTTT
CDR3 protein: CASSEEGRGLTEAFF

V gene: TRBV9
D gene: TRBD2
J gene: TRBJ2-7
clone size: few
CDR3 DNA: TGTGCCAGCAGCCCCCTGACTAGCGGGGGGGCAGGAGTATACTTC
CDR3 protein: CASSPLTSGGAGVYF

V gene: TRBV7-9
D gene: NA
J gene: TRBJ2-7
clone size: NA
CDR3 DNA: TGTGCCAGCAGCTTACGGGGGAGTAAGCAGTACTTC
CDR3 protein: CASSLRGSKQYF

V gene: TRBV24-1
D gene: NA
J gene: TRBJ2-5
clone size: NA
CDR3 DNA: TGTGCCACCAAAGGGGATAGGGAGACCCAGTACTTC
CDR3 protein: CATKGDRETQYF

V gene: TRBV6-1
D gene: TRBD1
J gene: TRBJ1-4
clone size: NA
CDR3 DNA: TGTGCCACGGGACAGGGGTATGAAAAACTGTTTTTT
CDR3 protein: CATGQGYEKLFF

V gene: TRBV11-2
D gene: NA
J gene: TRBJ2-7
clone size: few
CDR3 DNA: TGTGCCAGCAGCTTAGATCCAGGCTCCTACGAGCAGTACTTC
CDR3 protein: CASSLDPGSYEQYF

V gene: TRBV5-4
D gene: NA
J gene: TRBJ1-2
clone size: NA
CDR3 DNA: TGTGCCAGCAGCCCGGGACCGGGGGAGAGGGGCTACACCTTC
CDR3 protein: CASSPGPGERGYTF

V gene: TRBV5-4
D gene: TRBD1
J gene: TRBJ2-5
clone size: NA
CDR3 DNA: TGTGCCAGCAGCGGACAGGGATTGGAGACCCAGTACTTC
CDR3 protein: CASSGQGLETQYF

V gene: TRBV7-2
D gene: TRBD2
J gene: TRBJ2-7
clone size: NA
CDR3 DNA: TGTGCCAGCAGCTTAAGCGGGGCGGTCTCCTACGAGCAGTACTTC
CDR3 protein: CASSLSGAVSYEQYF

V gene: TRBV24-1
D gene: TRBD2
J gene: TRBJ2-1
clone size: NA
CDR3 DNA: TGTGCCACCAGTCAGAGCGGGAGGAAATACAATGAGCAGTTCTTC
CDR3 protein: CATSQSGRKYNEQFF

V gene: TRBV18
D gene: TRBD1
J gene: TRBJ1-6
clone size: NA
CDR3 DNA: TGTGCCAGCTCACTCTTGGACAGGGATTCACCCCTCCACTTT
CDR3 protein: CASSLLDRDSPLHF

V gene: TRBV5-4
D gene: TRBD1
J gene: TRBJ1-1
clone size: NA
CDR3 DNA: TGTGCCAGCAGCAAGGCCGTGACAGGGGATGAAGCTTTCTTT
CDR3 protein: CASSKAVTGDEAFF

V gene: TRBV5-6
D gene: TRBD1
J gene: TRBJ1-4
clone size: NA
CDR3 DNA: TGTGCCAGCAGCCAGACAGGGGCAAATGAAAAACTGTTTTTT
CDR3 protein: CASSQTGANEKLFF

V gene: TRBV5-1
D gene: NA
J gene: TRBJ1-6
clone size: NA
CDR3 DNA: TGCGCCAGCAGCTTGTCCACGGCCCCAGGGTCACCCCTCCACTTT
CDR3 protein: CASSLSTAPGSPLHF

V gene: TRBV11-2
D gene: NA
J gene: TRBJ1-3
clone size: NA
CDR3 DNA: TGTGCCAGCAGCCCCCGGTCCGGGAGTGGAAACACCATATATTTT
CDR3 protein: CASSPRSGSGNTIYF

V gene: TRBV9
D gene: TRBD2
J gene: TRBJ2-1
clone size: NA
CDR3 DNA: TGTGCCAGCAGCGTAGCGGCTAGCGGGAGCAATGAGCAGTTCTTC
CDR3 protein: CASSVAASGSNEQFF

V gene: TRBV28
D gene: TRBD1
J gene: TRBJ2-2
clone size: NA
CDR3 DNA: TGTGCCAGCAGTTTTGGGACAGGACGCAACACCGGGGAGCTGTTTTTT
CDR3 protein: CASSFGTGRNTGELFF

V gene: TRBV11-2
D gene: TRBD2
J gene: TRBJ2-2
clone size: NA
CDR3 DNA: TGTGCCAGCACCCACTTAGCGGGGGGGGCTGGGGAGCTGTTTTTT
CDR3 protein: CASTHLAGGAGELFF

V gene: TRBV7-6
D gene: TRBD1
J gene: TRBJ2-7
clone size: NA
CDR3 DNA: TGTGCCAGCAGCTCCTCCGGGACAGGGGACCACGAGCAGTACTTC
CDR3 protein: CASSSSGTGDHEQYF

V gene: TRBV6-4
D gene: NA
J gene: TRBJ2-2
clone size: NA
CDR3 DNA: TGTGCCAGCAGTGGGGCAATCAACACCGGGGAGCTGTTTTTT
CDR3 protein: CASSGAINTGELFF

V gene: TRBV2
D gene: TRBD1
J gene: TRBJ1-1
clone size: NA
CDR3 DNA: TGTGCCAGCACTAAGCCTGGGACAGTTGGGAACACTGAAGCTTTCTTT
CDR3 protein: CASTKPGTVGNTEAFF

V gene: TRBV5-1
D gene: TRBD1
J gene: TRBJ2-2
clone size: NA
CDR3 DNA: TGCGCCAGTTGGACAGGCAACACCGGGGAGCTGTTTTTT
CDR3 protein: CASWTGNTGELFF

V gene: TRBV7-3
D gene: NA
J gene: TRBJ2-1
clone size: NA
CDR3 DNA: TGTGCCAGCAGCCAAGCGGTTAGCTCCTACAATGAGCAGTTCTTC
CDR3 protein: CASSQAVSSYNEQFF

V gene: TRBV20-1
D gene: NA
J gene: TRBJ2-2
clone size: NA
CDR3 DNA: TGCAGTGCCAGTAGGGGGACCAACACCGGGGAGCTGTTTTTT
CDR3 protein: CSASRGTNTGELFF

V gene: TRBV25-1
D gene: TRBD2
J gene: TRBJ2-7
clone size: once
CDR3 DNA: TGTGCCAGCAGTGGTGGCGTGGGGCGGGTTAGCGGGGCCTACGAGCAGTACTTC
CDR3 protein: CASSGGVGRVSGAYEQYF

V gene: TRBV7-9
D gene: NA
J gene: TRBJ2-7
clone size: once
CDR3 DNA: TGTGCCAGCAGCCATCAACTAGTTACCGACTACCCCTTAGAGCAGTACTTC
CDR3 protein: CASSHQLVTDYPLEQYF

V gene: TRBV7-7
D gene: NA
J gene: TRBJ1-2
clone size: NA
CDR3 DNA: TGTGCTAGCAGCCCCTTCGTAGGAGGCGACTATGGCTACACCTTC
CDR3 protein: CASSPFVGGDYGYTF

V gene: TRBV6-5
D gene: TRBD1
J gene: TRBJ1-1
clone size: NA
CDR3 DNA: TGTGCCAGCAGATCGCACGGACAGGTGAACACTGAAGCTTTCTTT
CDR3 protein: CASRSHGQVNTEAFF

V gene: TRBV29-1
D gene: NA
J gene: TRBJ1-1
clone size: NA
CDR3 DNA: TGCAGCGTTCCAGGGAACACTGAAGCTTTCTTT
CDR3 protein: CSVPGNTEAFF

V gene: TRBV3-1/TRBV3-2
D gene: TRBD2
J gene: TRBJ2-5
clone size: NA
CDR3 DNA: TGTGCCAGCAGCCAAGAAACCCAGCGGGAGGGCCGGGAGACCCAGTACTTC
CDR3 protein: CASSQETQREGRETQYF

V gene: TRBV28
D gene: NA
J gene: TRBJ1-5
clone size: NA
CDR3 DNA: TGTGCCAGCAGTTTGACGACTTTTGGCAATCAGCCCCAGCATTTT
CDR3 protein: CASSLTTFGNQPQHF

V gene: TRBV18
D gene: TRBD2
J gene: TRBJ2-1
clone size: NA
CDR3 DNA: TGTGCCAGCTCACCATCCCGGGGATTGGGACTAGCGGATACCTACAATGAGCAGTTCTTC
CDR3 protein: CASSPSRGLGLADTYNEQFF

V gene: TRBV30
D gene: TRBD2
J gene: TRBJ2-5
clone size: NA
CDR3 DNA: TGTGCCTGGAGACGCGGGAGAGAGACCCAGTACTTC
CDR3 protein: CAWRRGRETQYF